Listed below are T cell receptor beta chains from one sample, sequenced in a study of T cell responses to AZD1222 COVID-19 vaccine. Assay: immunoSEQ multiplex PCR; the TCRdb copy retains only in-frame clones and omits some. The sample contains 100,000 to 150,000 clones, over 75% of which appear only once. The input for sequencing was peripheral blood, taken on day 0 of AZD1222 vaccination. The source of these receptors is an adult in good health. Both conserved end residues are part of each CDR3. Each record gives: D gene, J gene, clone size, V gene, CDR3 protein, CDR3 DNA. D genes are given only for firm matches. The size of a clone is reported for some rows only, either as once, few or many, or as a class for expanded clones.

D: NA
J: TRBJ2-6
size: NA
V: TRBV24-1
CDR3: CATSDPNRAGANVLTF
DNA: TGTGCCACCAGTGACCCCAACAGGGCTGGGGCCAACGTCCTGACTTTC

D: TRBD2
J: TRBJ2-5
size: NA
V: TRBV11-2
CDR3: CASSWTGGQETQYF
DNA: TGTGCCAGCAGCTGGACGGGGGGGCAAGAGACCCAGTACTTC

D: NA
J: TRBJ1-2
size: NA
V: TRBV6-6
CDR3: CASSFPFYGYTF
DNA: TGTGCCAGCAGTTTCCCCTTCTATGGCTACACCTTC

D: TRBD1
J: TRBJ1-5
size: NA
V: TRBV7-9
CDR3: CASSLGTVRQPQHF
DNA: TGTGCCAGCAGCCTCGGGACAGTTAGGCAGCCCCAGCATTTT

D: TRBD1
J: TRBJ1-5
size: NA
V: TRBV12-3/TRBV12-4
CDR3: CASRRTGAQPQHF
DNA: TGTGCCAGCAGGCGGACAGGGGCTCAGCCCCAGCATTTT

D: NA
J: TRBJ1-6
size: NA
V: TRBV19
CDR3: CASRREQDHSPLHF
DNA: TGTGCCAGTAGGAGGGAACAGGACCACTCTCCCCTCCACTTT

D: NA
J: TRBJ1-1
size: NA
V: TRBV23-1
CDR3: CASSQSGNTEAFF
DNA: TGCGCCAGCAGTCAATCGGGGAACACTGAAGCTTTCTTT

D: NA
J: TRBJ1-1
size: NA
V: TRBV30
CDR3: CAWSVGWGAFF
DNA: TGTGCCTGGAGTGTAGGGTGGGGAGCTTTCTTT

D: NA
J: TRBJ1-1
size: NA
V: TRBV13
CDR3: CASSIRTGNTEAFF
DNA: TGTGCCAGCAGCATTAGGACGGGGAACACTGAAGCTTTCTTT

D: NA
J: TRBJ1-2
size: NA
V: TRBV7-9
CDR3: CASSQGVNYGYTF
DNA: TGTGCCAGCAGCCAAGGGGTTAACTATGGCTACACCTTC

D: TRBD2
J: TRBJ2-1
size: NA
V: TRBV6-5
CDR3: CASSLLAAYNEQFF
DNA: TGTGCCAGCAGCTTACTAGCGGCCTACAATGAGCAGTTCTTC

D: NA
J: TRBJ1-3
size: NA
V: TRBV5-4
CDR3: CASKGISGNTIYF
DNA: TGTGCCAGCAAAGGGATCTCTGGAAACACCATATATTTT

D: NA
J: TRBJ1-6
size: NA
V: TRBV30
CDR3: CAWSIGRYVSPLHF
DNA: TGTGCCTGGAGTATAGGACGGTATGTGTCACCCCTCCACTTT

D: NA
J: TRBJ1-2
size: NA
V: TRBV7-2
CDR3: CASSPRDLWGYTF
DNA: TGTGCCAGCAGCCCGCGGGACCTGTGGGGCTACACCTTC

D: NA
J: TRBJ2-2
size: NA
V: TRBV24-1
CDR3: CATSRGANTGELFF
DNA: TGTGCCACGAGCCGGGGGGCAAACACCGGGGAGCTGTTTTTT

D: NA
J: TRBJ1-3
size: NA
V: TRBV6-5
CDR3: CASSYGGGISGNTIYF
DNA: TGTGCCAGCAGTTACGGAGGTGGGATCTCTGGAAACACCATATATTTT

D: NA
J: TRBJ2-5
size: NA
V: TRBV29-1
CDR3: CSVEDPGLGGQETQYF
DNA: TGCAGCGTTGAAGATCCGGGCCTCGGTGGACAAGAGACCCAGTACTTC

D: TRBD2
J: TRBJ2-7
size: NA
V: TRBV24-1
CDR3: CATSDPRGGGTYEQYF
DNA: TGTGCCACCAGTGATCCCCGGGGGGGAGGGACCTACGAGCAGTACTTC

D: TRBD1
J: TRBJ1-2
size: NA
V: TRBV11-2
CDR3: CASSLDLGQGGYGYTF
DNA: TGTGCCAGCAGCTTAGATTTGGGACAGGGTGGTTATGGCTACACCTTC

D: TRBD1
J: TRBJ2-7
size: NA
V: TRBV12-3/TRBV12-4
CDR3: CASSLGQQKYF
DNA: TGTGCCAGCAGTTTGGGACAGCAAAAGTACTTC

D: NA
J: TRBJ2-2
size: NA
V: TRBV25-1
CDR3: CASRTESNTGELFF
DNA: TGTGCCAGCAGGACAGAATCGAACACCGGGGAGCTGTTTTTT

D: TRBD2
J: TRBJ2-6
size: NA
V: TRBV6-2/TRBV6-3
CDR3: CASSPSGASGANVLTF
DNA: TGTGCCAGCAGTCCCAGCGGGGCCTCCGGGGCCAACGTCCTGACTTTC

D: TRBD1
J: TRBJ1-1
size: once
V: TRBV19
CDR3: CASTRTGMNTEAFF
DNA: TGTGCCAGTACCAGGACAGGGATGAACACTGAAGCTTTCTTT

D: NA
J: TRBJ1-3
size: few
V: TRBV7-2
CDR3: CASSLTLASGNTIYF
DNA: TGTGCCAGCAGCTTAACCTTAGCCTCTGGAAACACCATATATTTT

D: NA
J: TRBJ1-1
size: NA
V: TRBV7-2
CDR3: CASSSGANTEAFF
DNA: TGTGCCAGCAGCTCCGGGGCGAACACTGAAGCTTTCTTT

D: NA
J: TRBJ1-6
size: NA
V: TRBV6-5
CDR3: CASSYSTGVNSPLHF
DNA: TGTGCCAGCAGTTACTCGACAGGTGTAAATTCACCCCTCCACTTT

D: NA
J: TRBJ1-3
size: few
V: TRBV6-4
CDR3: CASSLDGMAGNTIYF
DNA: TGTGCCAGCAGTTTGGACGGGATGGCTGGAAACACCATATATTTT

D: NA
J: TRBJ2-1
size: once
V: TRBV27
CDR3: CASSLSRGGEQFF
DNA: TGTGCCAGCAGTTTATCGAGGGGCGGGGAGCAGTTCTTC

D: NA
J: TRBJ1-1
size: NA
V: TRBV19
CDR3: CASTLVQGNTEAFF
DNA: TGTGCCAGCACGTTGGTGCAGGGGAACACTGAAGCTTTCTTT